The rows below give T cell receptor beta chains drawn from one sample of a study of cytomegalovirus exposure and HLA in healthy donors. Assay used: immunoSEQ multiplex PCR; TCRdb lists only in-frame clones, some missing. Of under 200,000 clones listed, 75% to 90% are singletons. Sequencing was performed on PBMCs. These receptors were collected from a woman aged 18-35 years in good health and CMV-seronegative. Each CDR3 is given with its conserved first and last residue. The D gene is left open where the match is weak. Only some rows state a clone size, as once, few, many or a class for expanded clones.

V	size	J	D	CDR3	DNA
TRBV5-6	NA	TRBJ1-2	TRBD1	CASSSTGDRGYTF	TGTGCCAGCAGCTCGACAGGGGACCGTGGCTACACCTTC
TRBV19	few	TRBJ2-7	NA	CASSHPTEHSYEQYF	TGTGCCAGTAGTCACCCGACAGAACACTCCTACGAGCAGTACTTC
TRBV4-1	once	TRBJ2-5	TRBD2	CASSLTSGSTGETQYF	TGCGCCAGCAGCCTGACTAGCGGAAGCACCGGGGAGACCCAGTACTTC
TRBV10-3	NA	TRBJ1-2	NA	CAISGGGGSPNYGYTF	TGTGCCATCAGTGGGGGCGGGGGATCTCCTAACTATGGCTACACCTTC
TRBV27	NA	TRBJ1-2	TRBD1	CASSLRAGTAYGYTF	TGTGCCAGCAGTTTACGGGCCGGGACAGCTTATGGCTACACCTTC
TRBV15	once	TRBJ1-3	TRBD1	CATSSRRTGSGNTIYF	TGTGCCACCAGCAGTCGCCGGACAGGCTCTGGAAACACCATATATTTT
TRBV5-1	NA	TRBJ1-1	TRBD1	CASSFLPGQGVNTEAFF	TGCGCCAGCAGCTTTCTTCCTGGACAGGGGGTGAACACTGAAGCTTTCTTT
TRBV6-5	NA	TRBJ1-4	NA	CASSYSDNNEKLFF	TGTGCCAGCAGTTACTCAGACAATAATGAAAAACTGTTTTTT
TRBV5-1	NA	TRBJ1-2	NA	CASSFYGNYGYTF	TGCGCCAGCAGCTTCTACGGGAACTATGGCTACACCTTC
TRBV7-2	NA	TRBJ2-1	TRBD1	CASSSETGAHNEQFF	TGTGCCAGCAGCTCGGAGACAGGGGCCCACAATGAGCAGTTCTTC
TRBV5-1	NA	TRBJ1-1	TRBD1	CASSLRTGGNMNTEAFF	TGCGCCAGCAGCTTACGGACAGGGGGGAATATGAACACTGAAGCTTTCTTT
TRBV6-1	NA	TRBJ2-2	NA	CASSDSGYTGELFF	TGTGCCAGCAGTGACTCAGGTTACACCGGGGAGCTGTTTTTT
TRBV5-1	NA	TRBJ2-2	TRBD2	CASSLAGRDTGELFF	TGCGCCAGCAGCTTGGCGGGGAGGGACACCGGGGAGCTGTTTTTT
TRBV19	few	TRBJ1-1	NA	CASSIRGTSVTEAFF	TGTGCCAGTAGTATCCGTGGGACTTCTGTAACTGAAGCTTTCTTT
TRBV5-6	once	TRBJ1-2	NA	CASSLVTQKQGYTF	TGTGCCAGCAGCTTGGTGACACAGAAGCAAGGCTACACCTTC
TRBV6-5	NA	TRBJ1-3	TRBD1	CASSYQGAQGNTIYF	TGTGCCAGCAGTTACCAGGGGGCGCAGGGAAACACCATATATTTT
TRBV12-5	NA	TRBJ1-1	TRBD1	CASGLAGTGTEAFF	TGTGCTAGTGGTTTGGCCGGGACAGGGACTGAAGCTTTCTTT
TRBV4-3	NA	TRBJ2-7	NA	CASSQDSVGAGSREQYF	TGCGCCAGCAGCCAAGATAGCGTCGGGGCGGGGTCGAGGGAGCAGTACTTC
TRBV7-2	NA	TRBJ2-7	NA	CASSPRDFYEQYF	TGTGCCAGCAGTCCCCGGGACTTCTACGAGCAGTACTTC
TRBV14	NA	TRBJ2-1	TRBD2	CASSPFSGRNNEQFF	TGTGCCAGCAGTCCCTTTAGCGGGAGGAACAATGAGCAGTTCTTC
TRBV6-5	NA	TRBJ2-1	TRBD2	CASSYAGTSGSLEQFF	TGTGCCAGCAGTTACGCCGGGACTAGCGGGTCCCTAGAGCAGTTCTTC
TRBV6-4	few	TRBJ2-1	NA	CASSAGTHNEQFF	TGTGCCAGCAGTGCCGGGACTCACAATGAGCAGTTCTTC
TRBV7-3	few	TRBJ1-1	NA	CASSLIQRMNTEAFF	TGTGCCAGCAGCTTAATACAACGAATGAACACTGAAGCTTTCTTT
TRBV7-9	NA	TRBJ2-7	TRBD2	CASSSPGGIYEQYF	TGTGCCAGCAGCTCGCCCGGGGGGATCTACGAGCAGTACTTC
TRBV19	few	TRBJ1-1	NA	CASSNQVKSEAFF	TGTGCCAGTAGTAACCAGGTGAAAAGTGAAGCTTTCTTT
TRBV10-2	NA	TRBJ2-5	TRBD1	CASWGQARGETQYF	TGCGCCAGCTGGGGACAGGCCAGAGGGGAGACCCAGTACTTC
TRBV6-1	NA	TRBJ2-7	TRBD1	CASSLLTGVTYEQYF	TGTGCCAGCAGCCTCCTGACAGGGGTTACCTACGAGCAGTACTTC
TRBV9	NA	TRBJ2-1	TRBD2	CASSAETSGRILDEQFF	TGTGCCAGCAGCGCCGAGACTAGCGGGAGGATATTGGATGAGCAGTTCTTC
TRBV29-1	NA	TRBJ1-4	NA	CSVRVYTGATNEKLFF	TGCAGCGTTCGGGTTTACACGGGGGCAACTAATGAAAAACTGTTTTTT
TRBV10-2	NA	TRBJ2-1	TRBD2	CASSDRGLAENEQFF	TGCGCCAGCAGTGATCGAGGACTAGCGGAAAATGAGCAGTTCTTC
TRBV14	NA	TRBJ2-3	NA	CASSQGLVETDTQYF	TGTGCCAGCAGCCAAGGTCTAGTTGAAACAGATACGCAGTATTTT
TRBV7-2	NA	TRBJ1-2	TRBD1	CASSGRTGEYGYTF	TGTGCCAGCAGCGGCCGGACAGGAGAGTATGGCTACACCTTC
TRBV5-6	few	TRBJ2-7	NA	CASSVVTGRRLSYEQYF	TGTGCCAGCAGCGTAGTTACAGGGCGTCGCCTGTCCTACGAGCAGTACTTC
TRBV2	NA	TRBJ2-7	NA	CASTPRDSRSYEQYF	TGTGCCAGCACCCCCCGGGACTCCCGCTCCTACGAGCAGTACTTC
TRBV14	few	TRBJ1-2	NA	CASSQIEVTGYTF	TGTGCCAGCAGCCAAATAGAGGTGACGGGCTACACCTTC
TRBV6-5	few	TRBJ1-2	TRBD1	CASRWTGNYGYTF	TGTGCCAGTCGGTGGACAGGGAACTATGGCTACACCTTC
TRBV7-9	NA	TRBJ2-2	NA	CASSSQQILNTGELFF	TGTGCCAGCAGCTCTCAACAAATCCTGAACACCGGGGAGCTGTTTTTT
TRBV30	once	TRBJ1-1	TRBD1	CAWSTQGGTEAFF	TGTGCCTGGAGTACACAGGGGGGCACTGAAGCTTTCTTT
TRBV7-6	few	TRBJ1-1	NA	CASSSRSDTEAFF	TGTGCCAGCAGCTCGAGGAGTGACACTGAAGCTTTCTTT
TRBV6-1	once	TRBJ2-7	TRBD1	CASATGTGAYEQYF	TGTGCCAGCGCCACCGGGACAGGAGCCTACGAGCAGTACTTC
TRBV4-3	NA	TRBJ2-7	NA	CASSQDRGPSYEQYF	TGCGCCAGCAGCCAAGATAGGGGTCCCTCCTACGAGCAGTACTTC
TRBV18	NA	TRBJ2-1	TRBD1	CASSPTAQGAYNEQFF	TGTGCCAGCTCACCTACTGCACAGGGGGCCTACAATGAGCAGTTCTTC
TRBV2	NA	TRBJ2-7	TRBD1	CASSAPQRQGDEQYF	TGTGCCAGCAGTGCGCCCCAGAGACAGGGAGACGAGCAGTACTTC